This entry describes one TCR beta chain. Its antigen is not known. These data belong to a study of cytomegalovirus exposure and HLA in healthy donors. Whole-study findings and limits: There were several of the most significant clusters that appeared linked to common viral pathogens in a later analysis.

Both 60 Vbeta primers and 13 Jbeta primers went into the PCR. Repertoires were generated with immunoSEQ multiplex PCR, while TCRdb's copy carries only in-frame clones and drops some. Recorded for this sample: 130,000 or so clones. The germline CDR1 and CDR2 sequences are KGHSH and LQKENI. V dropped 6 bases and J dropped 5; count of bases not matched to a gene: 9. The CDR3 is made up of 15 amino acids. The TCR was taken from a woman in her thirties or forties in good health and CMV-seronegative. The sample was PBMCs. The genes are TRBV18 and TRBJ1-1; 10 nucleotides line up with TRBD1. The CDR3 is CASSDQGQGQTEAFF. The DNA of the CDR3 is TGTGCCAGCTCCGACCAGGGACAGGGGCAAACTGAAGCTTTCTTT.